The entry that follows covers one T cell receptor (beta chain) sequence. The target antigen is unknown. The sample contains more than one DNA sequence encoding this CDR3. Deletions cut 0 bases from V and 0 bases from J, with 13 bases between. The CDR3 totals 18 residues. Germline V CDR1 and CDR2: SGHRS, YFSETQ. The treatment denotes: 15 to 20 received Ad26.COV2.S at low or high dose, single or two shots; about five received placebo; per-sample allocation not given. Sampling was performed 63 days after the first vaccine or placebo injection. What was given as vaccine was an Ad26 vector encoding Wuhan-strain SARS-CoV-2 spike. This sample is part of a study of Ad26.COV2.S vaccination and SARS-CoV-2 variants. Looking at the study overall: In the study, Ad26.COV2.S was injected intramuscularly once, or twice 56 days apart. Whole-study findings and limits: Vaccine recipients showed a spike-specific TCR breadth that was higher than in placebo recipients. The TCR-based breadth and depth measures might underestimate overall T cell responses.

The data were produced by immunoSEQ multiplex PCR, yet TCRdb's version contains in-frame clones alone and is incomplete. This table has some 290,000 clones, around 85% appearing once. The chain couples TRBV5-1 to TRBJ2-6, with D maybe TRBD1 (6 bases). The sequence was collected from a person between 18 and 65 years old who received the Ad26.COV2.S COVID-19 vaccine or a placebo. The starting material was peripheral blood, obtained in a trial of Ad26.COV2.S vaccine versus placebo. The chain's CDR3 is CASSLAGTRSSGANVLTF. Written as DNA, the CDR3 is TGCGCCAGCAGCTTGGCGGGGACACGGAGCTCTGGGGCCAACGTCCTGACTTTC.